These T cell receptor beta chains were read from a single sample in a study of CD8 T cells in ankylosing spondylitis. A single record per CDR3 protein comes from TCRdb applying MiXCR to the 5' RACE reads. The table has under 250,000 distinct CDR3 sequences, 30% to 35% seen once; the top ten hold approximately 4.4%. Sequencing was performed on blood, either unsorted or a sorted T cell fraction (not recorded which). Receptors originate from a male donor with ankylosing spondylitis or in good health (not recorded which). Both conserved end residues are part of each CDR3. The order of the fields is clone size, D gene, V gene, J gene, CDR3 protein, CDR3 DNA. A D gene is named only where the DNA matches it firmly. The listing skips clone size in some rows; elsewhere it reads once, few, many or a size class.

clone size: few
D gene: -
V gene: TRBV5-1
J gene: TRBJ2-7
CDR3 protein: CASSPLGETYEQYF
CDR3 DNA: TGCGCCAGCAGCCCGCTGGGAGAAACCTACGAGCAGTACTTC

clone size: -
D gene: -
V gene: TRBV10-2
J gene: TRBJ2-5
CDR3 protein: CASSEREGGGYMGETQYF
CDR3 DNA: TGCGCCAGCAGTGAGAGGGAGGGTGGGGGCTACATGGGAGAGACCCAGTACTTC

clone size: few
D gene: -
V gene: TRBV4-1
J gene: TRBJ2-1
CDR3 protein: CASSQDADPYNEQFF
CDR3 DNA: TGCGCCAGCAGCCAAGATGCAGACCCCTACAATGAGCAGTTCTTC

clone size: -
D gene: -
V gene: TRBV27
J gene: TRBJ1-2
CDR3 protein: CASSLSWGGANYGYTF
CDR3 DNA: TGTGCCAGCAGTTTATCGTGGGGGGGGGCTAACTATGGCTACACCTTC

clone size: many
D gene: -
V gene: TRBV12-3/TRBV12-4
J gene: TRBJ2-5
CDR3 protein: CASSFAETQYF
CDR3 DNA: TGTGCCAGCAGTTTTGCGGAGACCCAGTACTTC

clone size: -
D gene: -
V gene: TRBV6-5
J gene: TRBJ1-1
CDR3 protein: CASSYSRAAGGDTEAFF
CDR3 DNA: TGTGCCAGCAGTTACTCGAGAGCCGCAGGAGGGGACACTGAAGCTTTCTTT

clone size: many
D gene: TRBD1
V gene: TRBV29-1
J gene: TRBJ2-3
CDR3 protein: CSVESGGVRGTQYF
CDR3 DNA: TGCAGCGTTGAGTCAGGGGGAGTAAGGGGTACGCAGTATTTT

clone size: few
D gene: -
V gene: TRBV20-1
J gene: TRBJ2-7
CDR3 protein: CSALTLTYEQYF
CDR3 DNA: TGCAGTGCCCTAACCCTTACCTACGAGCAGTACTTC

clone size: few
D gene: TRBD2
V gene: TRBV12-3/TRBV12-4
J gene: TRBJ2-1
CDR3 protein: CASTPGGTNNEQFF
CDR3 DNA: TGTGCCTCCACCCCGGGGGGGACGAACAATGAGCAGTTCTTC

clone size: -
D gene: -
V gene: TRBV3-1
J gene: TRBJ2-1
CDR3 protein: CASSQVVGQVHYNEQFF
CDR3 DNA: TGTGCCAGCAGCCAAGTTGTAGGGCAGGTTCACTACAATGAGCAGTTCTTC

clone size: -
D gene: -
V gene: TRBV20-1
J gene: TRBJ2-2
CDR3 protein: CSAPRDTLGTGELFF
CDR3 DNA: TGCAGTGCTCCACGGGACACCTTGGGTACCGGGGAGCTGTTTTTT

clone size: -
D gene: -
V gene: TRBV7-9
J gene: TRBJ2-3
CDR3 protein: CASSPLGGSTDTQYF
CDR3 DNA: TGTGCCAGCAGCCCACTGGGGGGAAGCACAGATACGCAGTATTTT

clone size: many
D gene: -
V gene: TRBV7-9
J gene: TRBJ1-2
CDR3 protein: CASSFDGGDGYTF
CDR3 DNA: TGTGCCAGCAGCTTCGACGGTGGGGATGGCTACACCTTC

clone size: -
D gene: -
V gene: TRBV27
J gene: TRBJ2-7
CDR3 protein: CASSFRASYEQYF
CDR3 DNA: TGTGCCAGCAGTTTTAGGGCCTCCTACGAGCAGTACTTC

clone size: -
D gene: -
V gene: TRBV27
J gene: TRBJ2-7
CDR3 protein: CASSFQAGLSYEQYF
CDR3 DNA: TGTGCCAGCAGTTTCCAAGCAGGGTTAAGCTACGAGCAGTACTTC

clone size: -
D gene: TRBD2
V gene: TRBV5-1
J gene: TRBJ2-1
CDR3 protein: CASSPGLAGGHNEQFF
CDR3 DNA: TGCGCCAGCAGCCCTGGACTAGCGGGGGGCCACAATGAGCAGTTCTTC

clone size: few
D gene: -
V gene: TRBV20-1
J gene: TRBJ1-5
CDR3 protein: CSARDQIGSNQPQHF
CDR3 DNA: TGCAGTGCTAGGGACCAGATAGGGAGCAATCAGCCCCAGCATTTT

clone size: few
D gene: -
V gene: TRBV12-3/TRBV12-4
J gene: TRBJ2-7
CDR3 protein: CASSFTGPRNEQYF
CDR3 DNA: TGTGCCAGCAGTTTCACCGGACCTAGGAACGAGCAGTACTTC

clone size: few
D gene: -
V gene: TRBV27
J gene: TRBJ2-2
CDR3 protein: CASSKETAVYGELFF
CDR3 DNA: TGTGCCAGCAGTAAGGAAACAGCCGTGTACGGGGAGCTGTTTTTT

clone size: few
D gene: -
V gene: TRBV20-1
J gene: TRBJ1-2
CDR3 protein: CSARVARGDQNSYGYTF
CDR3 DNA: TGCAGTGCTAGAGTGGCCCGGGGAGATCAGAATTCCTATGGCTACACCTTC

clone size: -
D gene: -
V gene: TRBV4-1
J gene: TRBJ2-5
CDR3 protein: CASSQAGVNQETQYF
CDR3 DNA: TGCGCCAGCAGCCAAGCGGGGGTCAACCAAGAGACCCAGTACTTC

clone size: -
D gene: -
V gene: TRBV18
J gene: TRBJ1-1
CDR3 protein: CASSPPGESEAFF
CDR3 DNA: TGTGCCAGCTCACCACCGGGGGAATCCGAAGCTTTCTTT

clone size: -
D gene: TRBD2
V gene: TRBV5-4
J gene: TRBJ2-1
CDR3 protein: CASSLDRGATSGGRNEQFF
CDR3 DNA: TGTGCCAGCAGCTTGGACAGGGGTGCGACTAGCGGGGGGCGCAATGAGCAGTTCTTC

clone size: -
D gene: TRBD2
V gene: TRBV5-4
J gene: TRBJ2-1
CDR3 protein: CASSDPGTSVSNEQFF
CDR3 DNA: TGTGCCAGCAGCGATCCCGGGACTAGCGTTTCTAATGAGCAGTTCTTC

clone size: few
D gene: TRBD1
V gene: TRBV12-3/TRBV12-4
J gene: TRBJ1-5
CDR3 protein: CASSRQGDQPQHF
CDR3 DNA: TGTGCCAGCAGTCGACAGGGCGATCAGCCCCAGCATTTT

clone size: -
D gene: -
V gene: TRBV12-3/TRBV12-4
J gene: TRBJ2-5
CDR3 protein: CASSFLGETQYF
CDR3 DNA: TGTGCCAGCAGTTTTCTGGGGGAGACCCAGTACTTC

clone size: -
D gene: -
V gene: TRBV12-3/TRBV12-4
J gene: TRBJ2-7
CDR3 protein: CASSFIVGNYEQYF
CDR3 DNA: TGTGCCAGCAGTTTTATTGTCGGGAACTACGAGCAGTACTTC

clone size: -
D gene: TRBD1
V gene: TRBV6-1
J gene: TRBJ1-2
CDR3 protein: CASRRGQGANGYTF
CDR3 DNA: TGTGCCAGCAGGCGGGGACAGGGGGCGAATGGCTACACCTTC

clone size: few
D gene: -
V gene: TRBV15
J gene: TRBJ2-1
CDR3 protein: CATSSGEGGWDEQFF
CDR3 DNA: TGTGCCACCAGCAGTGGAGAGGGGGGCTGGGATGAGCAGTTCTTC

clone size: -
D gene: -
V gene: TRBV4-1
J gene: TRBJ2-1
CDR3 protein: CASSQDEGQRYNEQFF
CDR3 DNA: TGCGCCAGCAGCCAAGATGAAGGACAGCGATACAATGAGCAGTTCTTC

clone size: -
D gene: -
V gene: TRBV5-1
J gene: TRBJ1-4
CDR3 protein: CASSLEGGRGEKLFF
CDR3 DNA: TGCGCCAGCAGCTTGGAAGGGGGGCGCGGAGAAAAACTGTTTTTT

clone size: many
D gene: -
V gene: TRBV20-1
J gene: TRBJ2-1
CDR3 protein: CSVSTSSYNEQFF
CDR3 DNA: TGCAGTGTTTCTACAAGCTCCTACAATGAGCAGTTCTTC

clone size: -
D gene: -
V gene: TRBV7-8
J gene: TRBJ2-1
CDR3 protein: CASSSDESSYNEQFF
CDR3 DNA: TGTGCCAGCAGCTCAGACGAGAGCTCCTACAATGAGCAGTTCTTC

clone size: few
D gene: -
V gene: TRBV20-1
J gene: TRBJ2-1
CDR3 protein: CSARDFGFDYNEQFF
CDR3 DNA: TGCAGTGCTAGAGATTTCGGGTTCGACTACAATGAGCAGTTCTTC

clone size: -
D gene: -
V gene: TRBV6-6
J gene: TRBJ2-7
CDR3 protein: CASSLTKLYEQYF
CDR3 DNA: TGTGCCAGCAGTTTGACAAAACTGTACGAGCAGTACTTC

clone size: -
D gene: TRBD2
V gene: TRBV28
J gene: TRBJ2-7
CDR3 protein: CASSSSGGWNEQYF
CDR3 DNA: TGTGCCAGCAGTTCTAGCGGGGGATGGAACGAGCAGTACTTC

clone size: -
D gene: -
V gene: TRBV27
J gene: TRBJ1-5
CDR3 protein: CASRETGFYSNQPQHF
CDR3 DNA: TGTGCCAGCAGGGAAACAGGGTTCTATAGCAATCAGCCCCAGCATTTT

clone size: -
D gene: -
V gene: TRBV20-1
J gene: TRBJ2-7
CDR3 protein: CSARVSGAYEQYF
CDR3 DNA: TGCAGTGCTAGAGTAAGCGGAGCCTACGAGCAGTACTTC

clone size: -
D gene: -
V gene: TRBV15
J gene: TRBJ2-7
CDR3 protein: CATSREGRDPYEQYF
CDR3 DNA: TGTGCCACCAGCAGAGAGGGCAGGGACCCTTACGAGCAGTACTTC

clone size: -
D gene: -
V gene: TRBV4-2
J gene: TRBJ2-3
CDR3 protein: CASSQGGSTDTQYF
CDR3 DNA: TGTGCCAGCAGCCAAGGAGGTAGCACAGATACGCAGTATTTT

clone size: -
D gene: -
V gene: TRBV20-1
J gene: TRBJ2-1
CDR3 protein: CSAIERATYNEQFF
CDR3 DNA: TGCAGTGCTATCGAGCGGGCCACCTACAATGAGCAGTTCTTC

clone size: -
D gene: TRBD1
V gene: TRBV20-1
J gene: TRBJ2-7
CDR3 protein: CSARNLQGVGVYEQYF
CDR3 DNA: TGCAGTGCTAGAAACCTACAGGGGGTTGGGGTCTACGAGCAGTACTTC

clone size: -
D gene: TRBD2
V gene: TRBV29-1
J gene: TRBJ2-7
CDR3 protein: CSVEGRGGPYEQYF
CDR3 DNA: TGCAGCGTTGAAGGTCGCGGGGGGCCCTACGAGCAGTACTTC

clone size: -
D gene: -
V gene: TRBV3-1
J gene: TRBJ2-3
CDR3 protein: CASSPEWGALPDTQYF
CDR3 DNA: TGTGCCAGCAGCCCAGAGTGGGGGGCTCTTCCGGATACGCAGTATTTT

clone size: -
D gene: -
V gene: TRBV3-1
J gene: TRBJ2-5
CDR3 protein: CASSQGGSGAVQETQYF
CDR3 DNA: TGTGCCAGCAGCCAAGGAGGTAGCGGAGCAGTCCAAGAGACCCAGTACTTC

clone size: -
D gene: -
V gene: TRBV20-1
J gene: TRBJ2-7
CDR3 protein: CSASMGHQYF
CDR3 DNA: TGCAGTGCTAGTATGGGCCATCAGTACTTC

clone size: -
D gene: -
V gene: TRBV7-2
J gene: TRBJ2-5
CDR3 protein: CASSLVSSAETQYF
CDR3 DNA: TGTGCCAGCAGCTTAGTGTCTAGCGCCGAGACCCAGTACTTC

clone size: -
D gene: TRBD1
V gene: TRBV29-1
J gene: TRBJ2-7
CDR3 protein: CSVKQGASSYEQYF
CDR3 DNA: TGCAGCGTTAAGCAGGGGGCTTCGTCCTACGAGCAGTACTTC

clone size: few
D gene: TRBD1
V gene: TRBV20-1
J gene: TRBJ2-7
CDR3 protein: CSAVGQGVSVQYF
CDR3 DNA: TGCAGTGCTGTCGGACAGGGGGTAAGCGTGCAGTACTTC

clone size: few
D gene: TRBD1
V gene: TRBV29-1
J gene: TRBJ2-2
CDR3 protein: CSVTGVPRGGELFF
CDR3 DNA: TGCAGCGTCACAGGGGTCCCCCGAGGCGGGGAGCTGTTTTTT

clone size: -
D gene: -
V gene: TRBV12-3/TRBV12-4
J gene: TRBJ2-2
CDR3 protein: CASSLFNTGELFF
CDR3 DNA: TGTGCCAGCAGTTTATTTAACACCGGGGAGCTGTTTTTT

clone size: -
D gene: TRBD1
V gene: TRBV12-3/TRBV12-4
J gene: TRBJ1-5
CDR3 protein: CASSYRQGLNQPQHF
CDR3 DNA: TGTGCCAGCAGCTACCGACAGGGACTCAATCAGCCCCAGCATTTT

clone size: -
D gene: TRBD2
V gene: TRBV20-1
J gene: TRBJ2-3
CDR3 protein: CSATGRGARGTDTQYF
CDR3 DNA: TGCAGTGCTACCGGGCGGGGGGCCCGTGGGACAGATACGCAGTATTTT

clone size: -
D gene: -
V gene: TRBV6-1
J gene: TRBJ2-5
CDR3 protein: CASSEGTAGGETQYF
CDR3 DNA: TGTGCCAGCAGTGAAGGGACAGCTGGGGGAGAGACCCAGTACTTC

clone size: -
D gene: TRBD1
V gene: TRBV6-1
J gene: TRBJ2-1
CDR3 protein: CASSWDRAGYNEQFF
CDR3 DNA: TGTGCCAGCAGCTGGGACAGGGCGGGGTACAATGAGCAGTTCTTC

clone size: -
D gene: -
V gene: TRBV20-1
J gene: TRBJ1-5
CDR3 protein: CSASVGWGNQPQHF
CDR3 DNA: TGCAGTGCTAGCGTCGGGTGGGGCAATCAGCCCCAGCATTTT